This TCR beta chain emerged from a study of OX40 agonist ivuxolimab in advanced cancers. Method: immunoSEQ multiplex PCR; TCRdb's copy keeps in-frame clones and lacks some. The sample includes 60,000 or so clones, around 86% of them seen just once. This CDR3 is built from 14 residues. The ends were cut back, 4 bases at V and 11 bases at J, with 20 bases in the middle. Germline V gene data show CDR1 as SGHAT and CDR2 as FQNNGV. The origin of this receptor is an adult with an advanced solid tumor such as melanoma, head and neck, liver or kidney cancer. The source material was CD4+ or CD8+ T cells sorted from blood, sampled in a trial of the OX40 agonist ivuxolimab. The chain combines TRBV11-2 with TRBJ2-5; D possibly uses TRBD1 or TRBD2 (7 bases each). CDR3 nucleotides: TGTGCCAGCAGCTCCTCCAGGGGGGCGCGGGAGCAGTACTTC. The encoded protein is CASSSSRGAREQYF.